This T cell receptor (beta chain) was observed in a study of blood T cell repertoires in COVID-19 (dated by TCRdb to the early 2020s). A note on the overall study: Samples from collaborators originated in the United States, Italy and Spain and spanned both the acute and convalescent phases of COVID-19. The prospective study material was composed of cDNA or gDNA derived from T cells, B-cell-depleted T cells, or PBMCs. Subjects who had been exposed to COVID-19, were actively infected with it, or had recovered from it provided the deeply sampled blood TCRbeta repertoires that made up the dataset. A freely available public database, intended as a resource for researchers studying the immune response to SARS-CoV-2, is where the repertoires were released. The samples were drawn from the first 160 participants of the ongoing ImmuneRACE study and from 1,254 subjects provided by 6 global collaborators. Nearly every sample came with metadata listing a de-identified subject ID, COVID-19 status, age in years and sex. HLA class I and class II types, where available, came from metadata supplied by the sample provider rather than from assay-based typing.

Trimmed from V: 6 bases; trimmed from J: 6 bases; junction bases lacking a gene match: 8. Looking up the germline V gene yields CDR1 MNHEY and CDR2 SVGAGI. The CDR3 contains 14 residues, cysteine and phenylalanine counted. Only the CDR3 DNA is retained, 42 bases long and in frame from the first base. Details on this clone: Its binding antigen is unknown. Base qualities are not provided; no much larger clone lies one nucleotide away.

Whole blood was collected in K2EDTA tubes by collaborating institutions according to the institutions' own protocols. For TCRbeta analysis, collaborators shipped samples as frozen whole blood, isolated PBMCs, or DNA extracted from either of those sample types. Broader findings and caveats from the paper: The amount of clinical and demographic metadata varied by source and participant and was provided uncurated.

TCRbeta CDR3 regions were amplified from genomic DNA using the immunoSEQ Assay, a bias-controlled multiplex PCR. The original pipeline was this. The number of nucleated cells in each sample was estimated from the amplification of reference gene primers within the assay. To quantify the absolute abundance of each unique TCRbeta CDR3 rearrangement, sequence reads were collapsed and filtered. For each sample, productive Simpson clonality was calculated as the square root of Simpson's diversity index over productive rearrangements. Here the immuneACCESS table is served through TCRdb, limited to in-frame sequences with V and J called. Missing clones are a known gap in these copies; in checked studies unresolved V genes cover under half, and the rest lacks a known reason. For V, J and clone size, that table is used; D and trimming come from the DNA. In all, the sample holds about 100,000 clones, and about 80% of those were seen once. Roughly an eighth of the sample goes to the ten largest clones.

The sequence was obtained from a woman in her sixties or seventies with acute or convalescent COVID-19. Sequences were obtained from peripheral blood. The V and J segments used are TRBV6-5 and TRBJ1-2; TRBD1 fits 9 bases in the junction. The CDR3 protein: CASRKQGAAHGYTF. The DNA sequence is as follows: TGTGCCAGCAGAAAACAGGGGGCAGCCCATGGCTACACCTTC.